This is a list of T cell receptor beta chains from one sample in a study of T-cell reconstitution after alpha-beta-depleted transplantation in children. MiXCR was run by TCRdb on the PCR reads, yielding one entry per CDR3 protein. The sample records around 400,000 distinct CDR3 sequences, roughly 22% being singletons. Sequencing was performed on PBMCs from the stem cell graft donor, taken from the stem cell graft. These receptor sequences come from a human donor who donated a stem cell graft to a child with acute myeloid leukemia. Both conserved end residues are part of each CDR3. A D gene is named only where the DNA matches it firmly. Rows give clone size only sometimes, using once, few, many, or a class for an expanded clone.

>few|TRBJ2-1|TRBV29-1|.
TGCAGCGTTGAAGGGTCAGGGGAAGGTGAGCAGTTCTTC
CSVEGSGEGEQFF
>few|TRBJ2-7|TRBV24-1|.
TGTGCCACCAGTGATGCGACGGGTTACGAGCAGTACTTC
CATSDATGYEQYF
>many|TRBJ2-1|TRBV6-5|.
TGTGCCAGCAGTTACTCGACGGCGAATGAGCAGTTCTTC
CASSYSTANEQFF
>few|TRBJ1-1|TRBV19|TRBD1
TGTGCCAGTAGGATACAGGGGGCCTCGAACACTGAAGCTTTCTTT
CASRIQGASNTEAFF
>many|TRBJ2-7|TRBV6-5|.
TGTGCCAGCAGTTACTCAGTCAATTCGTACGAGCAGTACTTC
CASSYSVNSYEQYF
>many|TRBJ2-7|TRBV7-9|.
TGTGCCAGCAGCACGACCGAAACCGGAGCCTACGAGCAGTACTTC
CASSTTETGAYEQYF
>.|TRBJ2-1|TRBV12-3/TRBV12-4|.
TGTGCCAGCAGTTGGCGCCCGGGGGCTGAGCAGTTCTTC
CASSWRPGAEQFF
>few|TRBJ2-7|TRBV20-1|TRBD1
TGCAGTGCTAGAGTAGGGGGCGACGAGCAGTACTTC
CSARVGGDEQYF
>few|TRBJ2-5|TRBV20-1|.
TGCAGTGCTAGGGACCGGGACAAACGGGGAGAGACCCAGTACTTC
CSARDRDKRGETQYF
>many|TRBJ2-7|TRBV7-2|.
TGTGCCAGCAGCTTAGTCCTGGGCGAGCAGTACTTC
CASSLVLGEQYF
>few|TRBJ2-3|TRBV12-3/TRBV12-4|.
TGTGCCAGCGGGCCAGGTACGCAGTATTTT
CASGPGTQYF
>.|TRBJ2-1|TRBV12-1|.
TGTGCCAGCAGCTTTCCGGGGGCGACAGGTCCATACAATGAGCAGTTCTTC
CASSFPGATGPYNEQFF
>.|TRBJ1-5|TRBV12-3/TRBV12-4|.
TGTGCCAGCAGCAGTACAGTTTATAGCAATCAGCCCCAGCATTTT
CASSSTVYSNQPQHF
>.|TRBJ2-7|TRBV28|TRBD2
TGTGCCAGCAGCCTCGGACTAGCGTTCCACGAGCAGTACTTC
CASSLGLAFHEQYF
>.|TRBJ2-5|TRBV5-1|TRBD2
TGCGCCAGCACCTTTTCGGGACTAGCGGGAGAGGAGGAGACCCAGTACTTC
CASTFSGLAGEEETQYF
>few|TRBJ1-2|TRBV7-9|TRBD1
TGTGCCAGCAGCTCCCAAACAGGGGGCTATGGCTACACCTTC
CASSSQTGGYGYTF
>.|TRBJ1-1|TRBV12-3/TRBV12-4|TRBD1
TGTGCCAGCAGGCAAATCGAGGGACAGGGGATCGGGGAAGCTTTCTTT
CASRQIEGQGIGEAFF
>few|TRBJ2-7|TRBV20-1|TRBD2
TGCAGTGCTAGAGTGGCAACTAGCGGGAGGTTCTACGAGCAGTACTTC
CSARVATSGRFYEQYF
>.|TRBJ2-1|TRBV24-1|TRBD2
TGTGCCACCAGTGAGTCGGGACTAGGGAACAATGAGCAGTTCTTC
CATSESGLGNNEQFF
>.|TRBJ2-1|TRBV5-1|.
TGCGCCAGCAGTGCCCGGCCCGGGAGCTACAATGAGCAGTTCTTC
CASSARPGSYNEQFF
>.|TRBJ2-3|TRBV12-3/TRBV12-4|TRBD1
TGTGCCAGCAGTTTCTGGACAGGAGTCAGCACAGATACGCAGTATTTT
CASSFWTGVSTDTQYF
>many|TRBJ1-4|TRBV20-1|.
TGCAGTGCTAGACAAGTAACTAATGAAAAACTGTTTTTT
CSARQVTNEKLFF
>many|TRBJ1-3|TRBV7-9|TRBD1
TGTGCCAGCAGCGTGGGACAGGGGGCTGGAAACACCATATATTTT
CASSVGQGAGNTIYF
>.|TRBJ2-7|TRBV11-2|TRBD2
TGTGCCAGCACTAGGAGTGGGAAGACTAGCGGGGCGAGCTCCTACGAGCAGTACTTC
CASTRSGKTSGASSYEQYF
>few|TRBJ2-5|TRBV4-1|.
TGCGCCAGCAGCCCGGTCCCGAGTAGGAAACAAGAGACCCAGTACTTC
CASSPVPSRKQETQYF
>few|TRBJ2-3|TRBV29-1|.
TGCAGCGTGGGGCGAGGGGCGGCTAGCACAGATACGCAGTATTTT
CSVGRGAASTDTQYF